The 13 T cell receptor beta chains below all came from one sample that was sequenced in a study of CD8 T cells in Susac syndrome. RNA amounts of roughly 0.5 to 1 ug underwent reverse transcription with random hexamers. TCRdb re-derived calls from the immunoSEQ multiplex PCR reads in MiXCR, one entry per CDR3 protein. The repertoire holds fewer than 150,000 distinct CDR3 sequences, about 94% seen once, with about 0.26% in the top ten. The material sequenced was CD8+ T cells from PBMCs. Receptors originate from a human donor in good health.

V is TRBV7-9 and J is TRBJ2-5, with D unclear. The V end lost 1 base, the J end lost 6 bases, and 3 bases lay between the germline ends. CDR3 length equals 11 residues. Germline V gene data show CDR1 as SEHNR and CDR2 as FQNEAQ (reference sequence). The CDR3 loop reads CASSLGQTQYF. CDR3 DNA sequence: TGTGCCAGCAGCTTAGGTCAGACCCAGTACTTC.

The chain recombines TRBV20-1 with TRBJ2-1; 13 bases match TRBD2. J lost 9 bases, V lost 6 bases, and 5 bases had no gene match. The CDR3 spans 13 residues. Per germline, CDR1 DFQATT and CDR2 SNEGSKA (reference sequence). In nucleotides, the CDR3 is TGCAGTGCCGGACTAGCGGGAGCCAGTGAGCAGTTCTTC. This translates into CSAGLAGASEQFF.

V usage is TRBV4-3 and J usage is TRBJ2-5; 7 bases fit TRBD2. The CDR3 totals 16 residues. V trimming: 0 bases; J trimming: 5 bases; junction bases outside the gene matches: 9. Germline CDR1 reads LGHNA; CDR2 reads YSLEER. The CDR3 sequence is CASSQDWSLGGETQYF. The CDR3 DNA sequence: TGCGCCAGCAGCCAAGATTGGTCTTTGGGAGGGGAGACCCAGTACTTC.

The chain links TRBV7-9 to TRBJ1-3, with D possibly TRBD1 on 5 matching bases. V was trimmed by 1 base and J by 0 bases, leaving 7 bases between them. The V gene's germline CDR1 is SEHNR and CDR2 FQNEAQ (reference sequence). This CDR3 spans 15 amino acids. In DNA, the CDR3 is TGTGCCAGCAGCTTAGGGACATTCTCTGGAAACACCATATATTTT. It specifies CASSLGTFSGNTIYF.

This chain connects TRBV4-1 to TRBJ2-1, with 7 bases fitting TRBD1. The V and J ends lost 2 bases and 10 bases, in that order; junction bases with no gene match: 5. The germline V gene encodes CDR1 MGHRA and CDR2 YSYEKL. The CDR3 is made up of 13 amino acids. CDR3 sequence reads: CASSQRTGREQFF. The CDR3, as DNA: TGCGCCAGCAGCCAACGGACAGGAAGGGAGCAGTTCTTC.

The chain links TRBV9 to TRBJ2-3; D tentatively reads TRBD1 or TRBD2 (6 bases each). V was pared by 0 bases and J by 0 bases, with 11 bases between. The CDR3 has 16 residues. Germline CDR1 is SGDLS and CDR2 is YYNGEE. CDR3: CASSVGSGASTDTQYF. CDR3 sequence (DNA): TGTGCCAGCAGCGTAGGATCGGGGGCTAGCACAGATACGCAGTATTTT.

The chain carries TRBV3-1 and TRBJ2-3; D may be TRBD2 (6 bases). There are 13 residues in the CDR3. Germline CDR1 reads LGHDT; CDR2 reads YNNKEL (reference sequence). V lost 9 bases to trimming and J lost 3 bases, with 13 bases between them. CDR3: CARARGVTDTQYF. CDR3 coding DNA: TGTGCCAGAGCGCGGGGTGTAACAGATACGCAGTATTTT.

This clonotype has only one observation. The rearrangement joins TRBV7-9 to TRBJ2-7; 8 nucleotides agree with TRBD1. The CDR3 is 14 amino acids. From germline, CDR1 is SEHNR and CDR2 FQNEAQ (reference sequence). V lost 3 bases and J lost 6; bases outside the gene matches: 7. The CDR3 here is CASSLGQGASEQYF. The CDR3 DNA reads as TGTGCCAGCAGCTTGGGGCAGGGGGCTTCCGAGCAGTACTTC.

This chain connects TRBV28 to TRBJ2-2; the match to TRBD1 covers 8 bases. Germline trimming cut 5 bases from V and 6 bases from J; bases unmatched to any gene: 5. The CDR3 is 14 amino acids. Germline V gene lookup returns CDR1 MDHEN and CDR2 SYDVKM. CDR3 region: CASSLTGDAGELFF. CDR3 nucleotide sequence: TGTGCCAGCAGTCTGACAGGGGACGCCGGGGAGCTGTTTTTT.

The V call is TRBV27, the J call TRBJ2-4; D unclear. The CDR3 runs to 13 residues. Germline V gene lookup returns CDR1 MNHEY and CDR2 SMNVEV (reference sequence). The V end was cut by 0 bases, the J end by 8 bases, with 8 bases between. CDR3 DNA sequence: TGTGCCAGCAGTTTATCCCGAGATCACATTCAGTACTTC. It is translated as CASSLSRDHIQYF.

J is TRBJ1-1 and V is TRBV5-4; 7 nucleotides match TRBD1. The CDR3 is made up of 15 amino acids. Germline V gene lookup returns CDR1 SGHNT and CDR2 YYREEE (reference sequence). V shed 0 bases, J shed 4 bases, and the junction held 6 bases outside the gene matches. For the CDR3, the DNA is TGTGCCAGCAGCTTGGACAGGGGTTCGGGCACTGAAGCTTTCTTT. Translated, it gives CASSLDRGSGTEAFF.

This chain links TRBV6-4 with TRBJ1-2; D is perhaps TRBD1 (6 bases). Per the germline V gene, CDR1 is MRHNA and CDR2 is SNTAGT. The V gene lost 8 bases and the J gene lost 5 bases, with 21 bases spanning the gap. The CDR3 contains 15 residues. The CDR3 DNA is TGTGCCAGCCCCAAACCACCGGGACAAGTATATGGCTACACCTTC. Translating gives CASPKPPGQVYGYTF.

The CDR3 DNA reads TGTGCCACCAGCGGCGGGGGTAGAAACATTCAGTACTTC. This codes for CATSGGGRNIQYF. The chain uses TRBV15 and TRBJ2-4; TRBD2 matches at 7 bases. The CDR3 is made up of 13 amino acids. Germline CDR1 reads LNHNV; CDR2 reads YYDKDF (reference sequence). The junction had 4 bases not matched to a gene; V was cut back by 5 bases and J by 6 bases.